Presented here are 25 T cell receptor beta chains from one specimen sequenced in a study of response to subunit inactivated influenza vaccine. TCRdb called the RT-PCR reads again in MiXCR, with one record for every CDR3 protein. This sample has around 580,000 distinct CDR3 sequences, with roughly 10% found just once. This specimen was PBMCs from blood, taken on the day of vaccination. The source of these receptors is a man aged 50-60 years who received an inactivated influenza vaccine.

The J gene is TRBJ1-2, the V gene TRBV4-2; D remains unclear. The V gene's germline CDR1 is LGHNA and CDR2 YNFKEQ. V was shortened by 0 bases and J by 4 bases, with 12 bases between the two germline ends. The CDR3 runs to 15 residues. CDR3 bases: TGTGCCAGCAGCCAAGATCGTCTCCGGGCCTATGGCTACACCTTC. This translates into CASSQDRLRAYGYTF.

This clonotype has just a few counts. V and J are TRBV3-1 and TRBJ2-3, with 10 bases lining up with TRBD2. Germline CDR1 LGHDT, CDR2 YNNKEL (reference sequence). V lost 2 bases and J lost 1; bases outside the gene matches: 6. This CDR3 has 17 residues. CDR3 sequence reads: CASSQPAGTSGTDTQYF. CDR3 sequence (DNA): TGTGCCAGCAGCCAACCCGCAGGGACTAGCGGCACAGATACGCAGTATTTT.

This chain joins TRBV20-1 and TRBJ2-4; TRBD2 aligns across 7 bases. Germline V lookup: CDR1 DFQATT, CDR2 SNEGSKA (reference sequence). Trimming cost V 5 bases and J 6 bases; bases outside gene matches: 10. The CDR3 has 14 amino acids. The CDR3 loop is CSASSGKGLNIQYF. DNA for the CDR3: TGCAGTGCTTCGAGCGGGAAGGGGTTAAACATTCAGTACTTC.

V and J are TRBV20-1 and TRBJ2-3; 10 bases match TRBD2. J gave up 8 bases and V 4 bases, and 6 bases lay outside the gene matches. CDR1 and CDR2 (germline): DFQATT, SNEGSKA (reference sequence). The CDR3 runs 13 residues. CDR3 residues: CSATLAGDPTQYF. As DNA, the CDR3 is TGCAGTGCTACCCTAGCGGGGGACCCTACGCAGTATTTT.

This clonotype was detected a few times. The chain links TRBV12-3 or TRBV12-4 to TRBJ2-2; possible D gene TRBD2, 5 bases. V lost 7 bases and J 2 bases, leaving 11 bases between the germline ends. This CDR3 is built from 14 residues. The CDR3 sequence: CASKGLPNTGELFF. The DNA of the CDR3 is TGTGCCAGCAAAGGACTTCCTAACACCGGGGAGCTGTTTTTT.

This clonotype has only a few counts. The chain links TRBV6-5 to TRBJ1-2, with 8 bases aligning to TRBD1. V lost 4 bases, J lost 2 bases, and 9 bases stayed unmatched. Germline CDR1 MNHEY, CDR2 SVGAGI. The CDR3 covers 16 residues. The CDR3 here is CASSSGTGGYNYGYTF. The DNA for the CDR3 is TGTGCCAGCAGTTCTGGGACAGGCGGGTACAACTATGGCTACACCTTC.

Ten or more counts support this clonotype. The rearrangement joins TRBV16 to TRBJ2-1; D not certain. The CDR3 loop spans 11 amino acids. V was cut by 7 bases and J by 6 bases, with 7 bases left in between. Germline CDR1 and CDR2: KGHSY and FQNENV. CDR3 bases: TGTGCCAGCATGATACGCAATGAGCAGTTCTTC. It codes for CASMIRNEQFF.

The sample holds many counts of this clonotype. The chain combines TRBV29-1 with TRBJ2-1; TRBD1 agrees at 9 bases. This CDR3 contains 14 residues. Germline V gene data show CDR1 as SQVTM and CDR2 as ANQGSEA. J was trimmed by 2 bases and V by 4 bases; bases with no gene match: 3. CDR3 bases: TGCAGCGTTGTGGACAGGGGCACCTACAATGAGCAGTTCTTC. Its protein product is CSVVDRGTYNEQFF.

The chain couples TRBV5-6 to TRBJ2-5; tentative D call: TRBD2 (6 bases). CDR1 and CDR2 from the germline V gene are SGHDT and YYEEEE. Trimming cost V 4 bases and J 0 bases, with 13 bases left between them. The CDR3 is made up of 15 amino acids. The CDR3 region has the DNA TGTGCCAGCAGCCGTCCCTCGGGGGACCAAGAGACCCAGTACTTC. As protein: CASSRPSGDQETQYF. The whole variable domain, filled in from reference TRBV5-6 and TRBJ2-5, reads DAGVTQSPTHLIKTRGQQVTLRCSPKSGHDTVSWYQQALGQGPQFIFQYYEEEERQRGNFPDRFSGHQFPNYSSELNVNALLLGDSALYLCASSRPSGDQETQYFGPGTRLLVL.

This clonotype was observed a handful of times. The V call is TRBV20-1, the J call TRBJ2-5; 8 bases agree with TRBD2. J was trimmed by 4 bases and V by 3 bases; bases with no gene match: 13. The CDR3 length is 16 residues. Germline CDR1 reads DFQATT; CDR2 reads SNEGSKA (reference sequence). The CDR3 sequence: CSASTSSRGGGETQYF. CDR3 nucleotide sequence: TGCAGTGCTAGCACCTCTTCCCGGGGGGGAGGAGAGACCCAGTACTTC.

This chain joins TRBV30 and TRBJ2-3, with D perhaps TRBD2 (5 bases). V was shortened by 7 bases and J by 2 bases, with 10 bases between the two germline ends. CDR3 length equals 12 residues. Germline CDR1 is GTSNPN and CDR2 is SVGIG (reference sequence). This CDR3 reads CAFNGNTDTQYF. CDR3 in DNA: TGTGCCTTCAACGGGAACACAGATACGCAGTATTTT.

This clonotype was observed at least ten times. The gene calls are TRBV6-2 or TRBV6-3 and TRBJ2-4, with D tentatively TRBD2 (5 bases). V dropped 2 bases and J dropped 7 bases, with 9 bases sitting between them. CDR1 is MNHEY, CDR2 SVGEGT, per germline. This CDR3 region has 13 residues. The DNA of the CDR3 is TGTGCCAGCAGTTACAGGGAGTTCAACATTCAGTACTTC. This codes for CASSYREFNIQYF.

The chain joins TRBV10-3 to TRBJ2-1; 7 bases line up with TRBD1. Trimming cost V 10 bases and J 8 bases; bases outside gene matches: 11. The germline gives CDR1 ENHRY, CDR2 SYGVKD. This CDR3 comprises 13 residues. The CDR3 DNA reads TGTGCCACCTGGCAGACAGGGTTCCATGAGCAGTTCTTC. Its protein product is CATWQTGFHEQFF.

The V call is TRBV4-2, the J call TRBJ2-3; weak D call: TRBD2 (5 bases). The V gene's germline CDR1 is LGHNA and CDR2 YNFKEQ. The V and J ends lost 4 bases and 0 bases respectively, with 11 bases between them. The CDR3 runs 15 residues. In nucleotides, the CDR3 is TGTGCCAGCAGCCTGAGGGAATTAAGCACAGATACGCAGTATTTT. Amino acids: CASSLRELSTDTQYF.

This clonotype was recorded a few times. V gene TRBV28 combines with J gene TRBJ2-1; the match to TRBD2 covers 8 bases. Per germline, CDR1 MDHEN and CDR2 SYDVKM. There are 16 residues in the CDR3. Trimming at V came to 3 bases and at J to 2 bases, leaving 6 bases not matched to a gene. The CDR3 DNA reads TGTGCCAGCAGTTTGGACCGGGGGGGACCCTACAATGAGCAGTTCTTC. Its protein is CASSLDRGGPYNEQFF.

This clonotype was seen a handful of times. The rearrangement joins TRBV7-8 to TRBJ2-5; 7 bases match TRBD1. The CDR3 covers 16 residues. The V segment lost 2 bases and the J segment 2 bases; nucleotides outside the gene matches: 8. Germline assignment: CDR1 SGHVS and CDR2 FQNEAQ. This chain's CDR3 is CASSLRLWGQQETQYF. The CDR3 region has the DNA TGTGCCAGCAGCTTAAGGCTGTGGGGACAGCAAGAGACCCAGTACTTC.

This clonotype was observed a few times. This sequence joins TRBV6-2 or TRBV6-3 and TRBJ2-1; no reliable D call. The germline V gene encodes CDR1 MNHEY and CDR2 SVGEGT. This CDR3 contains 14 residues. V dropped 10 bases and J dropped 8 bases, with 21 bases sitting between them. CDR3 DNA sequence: TGTGCCACAAAGGACGGACCTTTGTCCGATGAGCAGTTCTTC. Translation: CATKDGPLSDEQFF.

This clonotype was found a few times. As DNA, the CDR3 is TGCGCCAGCAGCCAAGACAGGGGTATTAGCACTGAAGCTTTCTTT. Encoded protein: CASSQDRGISTEAFF. This rearrangement joins TRBV4-3 to TRBJ1-1; possibly TRBD1 for D (6 bases). The CDR3 loop spans 15 amino acids. Germline V gene data show CDR1 as LGHNA and CDR2 as YSLEER. Trimming shortened V by 0 bases and J by 4 bases, and 12 bases separated the two germline ends.

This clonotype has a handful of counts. CDR3 region: CASSPGQGPAQPQHF. DNA of the CDR3: TGTGCCAGCAGCCCGGGACAGGGGCCAGCTCAGCCCCAGCATTTT. The chain is built from TRBV7-2 and TRBJ1-5; 10 nucleotides align to TRBD1. Germline CDR1 reads SGHTA; CDR2 reads FQGNSA. This CDR3 comprises 15 residues. Losses at the gene ends were 5 bases for V and 6 bases for J; bases not matched to a gene: 7.

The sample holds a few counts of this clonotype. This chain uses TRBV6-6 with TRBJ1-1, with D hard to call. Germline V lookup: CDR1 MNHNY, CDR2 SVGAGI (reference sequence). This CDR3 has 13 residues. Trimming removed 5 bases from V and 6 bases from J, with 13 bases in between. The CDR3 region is CASSADGEAEAFF. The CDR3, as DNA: TGTGCCAGCAGTGCCGACGGGGAGGCTGAAGCTTTCTTT.

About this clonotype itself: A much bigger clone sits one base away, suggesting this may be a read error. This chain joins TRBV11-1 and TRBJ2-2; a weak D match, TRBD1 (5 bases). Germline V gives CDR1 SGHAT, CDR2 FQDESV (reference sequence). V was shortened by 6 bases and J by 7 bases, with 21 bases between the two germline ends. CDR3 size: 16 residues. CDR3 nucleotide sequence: TGTGCCAGCAGACCGGGCAAGATTCAGGGTGTCGGGGAGCTGTTTTTT. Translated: CASRPGKIQGVGELFF.

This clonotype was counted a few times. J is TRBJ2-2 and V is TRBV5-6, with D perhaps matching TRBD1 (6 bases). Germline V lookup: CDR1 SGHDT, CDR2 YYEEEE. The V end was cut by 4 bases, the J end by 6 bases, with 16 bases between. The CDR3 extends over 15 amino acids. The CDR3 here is CASSRPQGWSGELFF. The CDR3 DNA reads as TGTGCCAGCAGCCGTCCACAGGGATGGTCCGGGGAGCTGTTTTTT.

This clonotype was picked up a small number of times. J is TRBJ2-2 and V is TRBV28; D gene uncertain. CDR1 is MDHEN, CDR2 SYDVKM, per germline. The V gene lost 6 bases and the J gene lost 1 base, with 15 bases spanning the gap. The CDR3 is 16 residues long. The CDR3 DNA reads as TGTGCCAGCAGCCTCCGTTCTGAGGTGAACACCGGGGAGCTGTTTTTT. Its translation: CASSLRSEVNTGELFF. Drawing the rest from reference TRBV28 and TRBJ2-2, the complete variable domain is DVKVTQSSRYLVKRTGEKVFLECVQDMDHENMFWYRQDPGLGLRLIYFSYDVKMKEKGDIPEGYSVSREKKERFSLILESASTNQTSMYLCASSLRSEVNTGELFFGEGSRLTVL.

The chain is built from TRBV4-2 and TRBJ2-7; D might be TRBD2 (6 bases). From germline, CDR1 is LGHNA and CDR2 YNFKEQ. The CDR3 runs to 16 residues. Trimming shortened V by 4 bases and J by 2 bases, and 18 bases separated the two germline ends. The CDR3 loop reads CASSPRTGDSAYEQYF. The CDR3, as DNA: TGTGCCAGCAGCCCTCGGACGGGAGATTCAGCCTACGAGCAGTACTTC.

Written as DNA, the CDR3 is TGTGCCAGCAACAGTTATTGGGGGGGACAGGGGGCTTACGAGCAGTACTTC. Amino acid sequence: CASNSYWGGQGAYEQYF. This chain joins TRBV28 and TRBJ2-7; 12 nucleotides align to TRBD1. The CDR3 sequence is 17 residues long. Germline V gene data show CDR1 as MDHEN and CDR2 as SYDVKM. V lost 7 bases and J lost 4; bases outside the gene matches: 14.